The clone carrying this TCR beta chain came up once. The V and J ends lost 2 bases and 6 bases respectively, with 11 bases between them. CDR1 is MDHEN, CDR2 SYDVKM, per germline. The CDR3 length is 14 residues. This specimen comes from a study of blood T cell repertoires in COVID-19. Study-wide background: Specimens from acute and convalescent COVID-19 originated in the United States, Italy and Spain. T cells, B-cell-depleted T cells, or PBMCs supplied cDNA or gDNA.

In the authors' methods: Reference gene primer amplification gave estimated nucleated cell counts. Here immunoSEQ multiplex PCR was the method, and the copy in TCRdb shows in-frame clones only, minus some. D and trimming come from the DNA, and the V and J calls and clone size come from that table. The sample shows over 120,000 clones, approximately 80% of them seen only once. The rearrangement uses TRBV28 and TRBJ1-5; D ambiguous. The sequenced sample consisted of peripheral blood. This clonotype originated in a woman older than 75 with active or convalescent COVID-19. The CDR3 nucleotides are TGTGCCAGCAGTTTAAGCTGGGAGGGTCAGCCCCAGCATTTT. Translating gives CASSLSWEGQPQHF.